This entry is about one T cell receptor beta chain. Its target is unknown. From CD4+ cells came CD45RA+ naive and CD45RA-negative memory subsets. The CDR3 runs to 12 residues. Running of the assay took place at deep level. The assay was immunoSEQ multiplex PCR, and TCRdb's table has in-frame clones only and misses some. This sample carries 950,000 to 1,100,000 clones, more than 65% of them seen once, and the ten largest clones take roughly 1.5%. The data stem from a study of shared clonotypes between healthy human individuals. Study-level results: Estimated richness values were generally larger in naive subsets than in memory subsets.

Sequencing used memory CD4+ T cells sorted from blood. Subset defined: CD45RA-negative fraction. The chain carries TRBV21-1 and TRBJ2-7. TRBV21-1 is given as a pseudogene. The TCR comes from a young man in good health. The CDR3 region is CASSKGCSEQYF. The CDR3 nucleotides are TGTGCCAGCAGCAAGGGGTGTTCTGAGCAGTACTTC.